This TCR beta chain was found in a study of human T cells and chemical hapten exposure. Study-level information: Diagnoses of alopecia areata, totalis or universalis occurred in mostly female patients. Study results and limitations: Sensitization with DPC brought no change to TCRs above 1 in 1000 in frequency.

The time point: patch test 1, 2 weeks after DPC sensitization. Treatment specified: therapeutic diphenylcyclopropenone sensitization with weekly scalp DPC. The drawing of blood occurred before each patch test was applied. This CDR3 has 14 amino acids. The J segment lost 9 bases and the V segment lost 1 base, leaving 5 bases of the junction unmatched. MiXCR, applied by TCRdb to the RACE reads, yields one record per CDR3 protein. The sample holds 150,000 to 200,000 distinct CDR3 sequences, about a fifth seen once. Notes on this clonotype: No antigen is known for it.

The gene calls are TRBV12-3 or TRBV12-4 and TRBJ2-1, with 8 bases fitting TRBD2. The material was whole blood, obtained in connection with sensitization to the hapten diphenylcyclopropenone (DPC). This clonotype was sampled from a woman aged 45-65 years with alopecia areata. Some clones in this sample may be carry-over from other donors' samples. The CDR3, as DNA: TGTGCCAGCAGTTTAGAAGCGGGAGTGGCTGAGCAGTTCTTC. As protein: CASSLEAGVAEQFF.